This T cell receptor (beta chain) was sequenced during a study of blood T cells in healthy people across ages (dated by TCRdb to the mid-2010s). For the study in its entirety: In model experiments, template switching captured roughly one uniquely barcoded TCR beta cDNA molecule for every two T cells. Using deep sequencing normalized with unique cDNA molecular identifiers, the study measured how TCR beta repertoire diversity changes with age. Two additional independent replicas of 1 million unique cDNA reads from the same blood draw were analyzed for two donors (one aged 18 to 30 and one aged 80 or older). Four age groups were formed from the donors: young (average 16 years), middle-aged (approximately 39), aged (62) and long-lived (more than 75).

Library construction relied on 5' RACE. Data came from an Illumina HiSeq 2500. The second PCR ran for roughly 6 to 11 cycles and used a J-beta primer mix along with a sample-barcoded 5' primer. A unique molecular identifier was introduced onto each TCR beta cDNA molecule by a template-switch 5' adaptor carrying 12 random nucleotides. At least 2.5 million CDR3-containing paired-end reads were obtained from each sample. First-strand cDNA synthesis was performed from all RNA using the Mint cDNA synthesis kit, with priming by a TRBC-specific oligonucleotide. Following uracil-DNA glycosylase treatment, all cDNA underwent a first 18-cycle PCR with the universal primers M1SS and BC2_uni_R. The authors processed their data as follows. For normalization, 1 million high-quality reads were randomly selected from each sample, with every read carrying a distinct molecular identifier. Reads sharing molecular identifiers were discarded rather than binned into consensus sequences. MiTCR, with a Q25 quality threshold and the strictest error-elimination algorithm, was used for CDR3 identification, clonotype clustering and error correction. A nonparametric unseen species model using Euler transformation provided a lower-bound estimate of total TCR beta diversity. TCRdb ran its own pipeline on the public reads, namely fastp trimming at Q25 and MiXCR clone calling, and kept in-frame beta chains. Each CDR3 protein appears once, grouped with its most common genes and DNA. TCRdb's processing, not the authors' own work, is the source of the V and J calls. The sample table records just under 550,000 distinct CDR3 sequences; about 24% of these occur just once. The top ten clones comprise roughly 9.4% of the sample.

Here is what the overall study found, with its caveats: Conclusive comparison of naive and antigen-experienced compartments was prevented by the profiling of bulk unsorted PBMCs. Estimates of total diversity based on one million sequenced T cells were considered lower bounds and underestimates. There was a strong correlation between observed TCR beta diversity and the percentage of naive T cells measured by flow cytometry. The CMV infection status of donors was not known, potentially confounding age-related changes in expanded clonotypes. Compared with the aged group, more naive CD4+ T cells, fewer expanded clones and increased TCR diversity were shown by the long-lived group, suggesting age selection. As age increased, observed TCR beta diversity per million T cells dropped in a roughly linear way, and a significant reduction was already evident by age 40.

The roughly 39 donors, aged about 6 to 95 years, were systemically healthy Caucasian individuals from Russia. Each donor gave roughly 9 milliliters of peripheral blood, drawn into EDTA-treated Vacutainer tubes. Ficoll-Paque density-gradient centrifugation was used to isolate PBMCs, with at least 7 million per sample. Trizol reagent was used to extract total RNA from the PBMCs, yielding at least 5.5 micrograms per sample. The percentages of naive CD45RAhigh/CD27high T cells were determined by flow cytometry on a PBMC aliquot from every donor. In the case of this clonotype: The antigen it recognizes is unknown. Base qualities were left out, and no much larger clone turns up one base away.

V lost 4 bases and J lost 7 bases, and the count of bases not matched to a germline gene is 6. The CDR3 sequence holds 15 residues, the cysteine and phenylalanine included. Kept here is only the CDR3 DNA, which spans 45 bases and is read in frame from base 1. The germline V gene (reference sequence) sets CDR1 to SEHNR and CDR2 to FQNEAQ. The sample was also linked to a second study, of T cells of mothers and their children. The second study's authors report: Donors were nine systemically healthy Caucasian individuals: three mothers and their six children. cDNA synthesis consumed the entire amount of extracted RNA, loaded at about 1.5 ug RNA in each 15 ul reaction. In the second PCR, sample barcodes and 2-4 random nucleotides were introduced via the M1S primer. Over 8.5 million TCR beta CDR3 reads were obtained for each mother, and 2.5 million to 3.5 million reads were obtained for each child. TCR recombination output is similarly shaped by thymic selection in related and unrelated pairs, with a minor effect exerted by inherited differences. Normalized repertoire overlap was always found to be slightly, but never significantly, higher in related mother-child pairs than in unrelated mother-child pairs. No persistent microchimeric T cell clones were detected, at a sensitivity of 90 to 100 clones per million clonotypes. In the study, deep NGS was used to compare the TCR beta repertoires of mothers and children, and features distinguishing related mother-child pairs from unrelated individuals were sought. On average, the children were roughly 12 +/- 4 years old, while the mothers were about 40 +/- 4 years old. After adapters were ligated using NEBNext reagents, the libraries underwent 100+100 nt paired-end sequencing on an Illumina HiSeq 2000. To prevent cross-contamination, the mother and child libraries were prepared a month apart and were sequenced in separate runs. For each donor, somewhere between about 450,000 and 2,200,000 distinct TCR beta clonotypes were identified. Naive TCR beta clonotypes were estimated from low-frequency clonotypes matched to each donor's FACS-determined naive share, without sorting.

The clonotype originates from a boy between 10 and 17 years old in good health. The chain joins TRBV7-9 to TRBJ2-1, and TRBD2 aligns with 11 junction nucleotides. Input material: blood. CDR3 protein: CASSSLSGGANEQFF. The DNA sequence is TGTGCCAGCAGCTCACTTAGCGGGGGGGCGAATGAGCAGTTCTTC. The entire variable domain, with the stretches around the CDR3 drawn from the reference TRBV7-9 and TRBJ2-1 proteins, is DTGVSQNPRHKITKRGQNVTFRCDPISEHNRLYWYRQTLGQGPEFLTYFQNEAQLEKSRLLSDRFSAERPKGSFSTLEIQRTEQGDSAMYLCASSSLSGGANEQFFGPGTRLTVL.